The 26 T cell receptor beta chains listed next were all sequenced from one sample in a study of T cells in Graves' hyperthyroidism and ophthalmopathy. RNA transcripts were the template for amplifying TCR beta CDR3 regions. Primed by the HTBI set, a first-round RT-PCR was run on the TCR CDR3. TCRdb passed the multiplex PCR reads through MiXCR, listing each CDR3 protein once. The data hold hundreds of thousands of distinct CDR3 sequences, with 14% observed a single time. Sequencing was done on a sample of blood. The receptors come from a woman aged 18-29 years with Graves' hyperthyroidism.

This clonotype was seen only a few times. V and J are TRBV29-1 and TRBJ1-3; the D is unclear. This CDR3 has 13 amino acids. Germline assignment: CDR1 SQVTM and CDR2 ANQGSEA. The V and J ends lost 4 bases and 4 bases respectively, with 11 bases between them. Here the CDR3 reads CSVAQSSGNTIYF. The CDR3 region has the DNA TGCAGCGTTGCACAGAGCTCCGGAAACACCATATATTTT. The full variable domain, rest sourced from reference TRBV29-1 and TRBJ1-3, is SAVISQKPSRDICQRGTSLTIQCQVDSQVTMMFWYRQQPGQSLTLIATANQGSEATYESGFVIDKFPISRPNLTFSTLTVSNMSPEDSSIYLCSVAQSSGNTIYFGEGSWLTVV.

This clonotype came up a few times. V and J are TRBV10-3 and TRBJ1-2, with TRBD1 as a possible D gene (5 bases). CDR3 length equals 12 residues. V was trimmed by 3 bases and J by 3 bases, leaving 5 bases between them. Per the germline V gene, CDR1 is ENHRY and CDR2 is SYGVKD. The CDR3 here is CAISEGDYGYTF. DNA for the CDR3: TGTGCCATCAGTGAAGGGGACTATGGCTACACCTTC.

This clonotype was observed many times. The rearrangement uses TRBV6-1 and TRBJ2-5; D may correspond to TRBD1 or TRBD2 (5 bases each). Looked up from germline, CDR1 is MNHNS and CDR2 is SASEGT. The CDR3 contains 13 residues. The V and J ends lost 5 bases and 2 bases respectively, with 9 bases between them. The CDR3 spells CASSIWGQETQYF. Here the CDR3 DNA reads TGTGCCAGCAGTATATGGGGGCAAGAGACCCAGTACTTC.

At least ten counts were recorded for this clonotype. The chain combines TRBV6-2 or TRBV6-3 with TRBJ2-2; possible D gene TRBD1, 6 bases. V lost 4 bases and J 5 bases, leaving 14 bases between the germline ends. CDR1 and CDR2 (germline): MNHEY, SVGEGT. This CDR3 region has 15 residues. The CDR3 is CASSFHRDWTGELFF. DNA of the CDR3: TGTGCCAGCAGTTTCCACAGGGATTGGACCGGGGAGCTGTTTTTT.

This clonotype was counted at least ten times. This chain joins TRBV12-3 or TRBV12-4 and TRBJ2-7, with TRBD1 matching 7 bases. Trimming took 7 bases from V and 2 from J; bases not matched to a gene: 11. The CDR3 is 15 amino acids. The CDR3 reads CASTRSGTVTYEQYF. The CDR3 coding sequence is TGTGCCAGCACTCGATCCGGGACAGTCACCTACGAGCAGTACTTC.

This clonotype was counted many times. The rearrangement joins TRBV13 to TRBJ2-3, with D hard to call. Between the trimmed V and J ends, which lost 5 bases and 5 bases, there was a span of 23 bases. Germline CDR1 and CDR2: PRHDT and FYEKMQ (reference sequence). This CDR3 region has 17 residues. CDR3 residues: CASSLDASDPHRDTQYF. CDR3 nucleotide sequence: TGTGCCAGCAGCCTCGATGCCTCGGATCCACACAGAGATACGCAGTATTTT.

The chain is built from TRBV7-9 and TRBJ2-7, with 7 bases that match TRBD1. Losses at the gene ends were 5 bases for V and 0 bases for J; bases not matched to a gene: 10. Germline values: CDR1 SEHNR, CDR2 FQNEAQ (reference sequence). This CDR3 region has 16 residues. CDR3 in amino acids: CASSPARGQSSYEQYF. The CDR3 nucleotides are TGTGCCAGCAGCCCAGCACGGGGACAGAGCTCCTACGAGCAGTACTTC.

This chain links TRBV7-9 with TRBJ2-7; D is possibly TRBD1 or TRBD2 (5 bases each). Trimming left V 3 bases short and J 5 bases short, with 14 bases between. The CDR3 extends over 14 amino acids. CDR1 is SEHNR, CDR2 FQNEAQ, per germline (reference sequence). CDR3 nucleotide sequence: TGTGCCAGCAGCTTGGCCCCGAGGGGCGACGAGCAGTACTTC. Residues: CASSLAPRGDEQYF.

This clonotype was observed many times. The rearrangement links TRBV12-3 or TRBV12-4 to TRBJ1-5, with no clear D. The CDR3 totals 14 residues. Trimming left V 3 bases short and J 3 bases short, with 9 bases between. The CDR3 nucleotides are TGTGCCAGCAGTTTGGCAGGATTCAATCAGCCCCAGCATTTT. It is translated as CASSLAGFNQPQHF.

This rearrangement joins TRBV7-8 to TRBJ2-3; TRBD2 matches at 9 bases. The V and J ends lost 0 bases and 5 bases, in that order; junction bases with no gene match: 6. In germline, CDR1 is SGHVS, CDR2 FQNEAQ. This CDR3 is built from 16 residues. This CDR3 reads CASSLALAGWGDTQYF. The CDR3 DNA is TGTGCCAGCAGCTTAGCACTAGCGGGTTGGGGAGATACGCAGTATTTT. Using reference TRBV7-8 and TRBJ2-3 for the parts outside the CDR3, the full variable domain is GAGVSQSPRYKVAKRGQDVALRCDPISGHVSLFWYQQALGQGPEFLTYFQNEAQLDKSGLPSDRFFAERPEGSVSTLKIQRTQQEDSAVYLCASSLALAGWGDTQYFGPGTRLTVL.

A few counts support this clonotype. This chain connects TRBV29-1 to TRBJ2-1; D may be TRBD2 (6 bases). Germline V gives CDR1 SQVTM, CDR2 ANQGSEA. The CDR3 consists of 15 residues. Trimming removed 6 bases at V and 8 bases at J, with 23 bases between. The CDR3 region is CSVPLSLAYSHEQFF. The CDR3 bases are TGCAGCGTACCCCTCTCCCTAGCGTACTCTCATGAGCAGTTCTTC.

This clonotype was seen at least ten times. J is TRBJ2-7 and V is TRBV6-1; 8 bases map to TRBD1. V was pared by 7 bases and J by 0 bases, with 8 bases of the junction left unmatched. Per germline, CDR1 MNHNS and CDR2 SASEGT. The CDR3 is made up of 15 amino acids. CDR3 DNA sequence: TGTGCCAGCATCCTCTATACAGGGGGCTCCTACGAGCAGTACTTC. Translation gives CASILYTGGSYEQYF.

The J gene is TRBJ1-1, the V gene TRBV29-1, with 11 bases identical to TRBD1. Germline-derived CDR1 and CDR2 are SQVTM and ANQGSEA. Trimming removed 2 bases from V and 4 bases from J; junction bases left unmatched: 9. The CDR3 sequence is 16 residues long. CDR3 nucleotides: TGCAGCGTTGAACTCCGAGGACAGGGGGCTCGCACTGAAGCTTTCTTT. Its protein product is CSVELRGQGARTEAFF. The entire variable domain, with the rest obtained from reference TRBV29-1 and TRBJ1-1, is as follows: SAVISQKPSRDICQRGTSLTIQCQVDSQVTMMFWYRQQPGQSLTLIATANQGSEATYESGFVIDKFPISRPNLTFSTLTVSNMSPEDSSIYLCSVELRGQGARTEAFFGQGTRLTVV.

About this clonotype itself: A read error may be the cause here, since a much bigger clone is one base away. Since no conserved phenylalanine or tryptophan closes the CDR3, a read error is the likely cause. The rearrangement uses TRBV18 and TRBJ1-1; perhaps TRBD1 as D (6 bases). Germline CDR1 is KGHSH and CDR2 is LQKENI. Trimming took off 3 bases at V and 3 bases at J, with 14 bases between the two ends. The CDR3 is made up of 15 amino acids. Here the CDR3 reads CASSPRGGVDTEAFL. CDR3 DNA sequence: TGTGCCAGCTCACCCCGGGGGGGCGTCGACACTGAAGCTTTCTTA.

This clonotype was observed many times. J is TRBJ1-3 and V is TRBV9, with a weak D call TRBD1 (6 bases). Trimming removed 3 bases at V and 0 bases at J, with 28 bases between. Germline V gene lookup returns CDR1 SGDLS and CDR2 YYNGEE. The CDR3 is made up of 21 amino acids. The CDR3 DNA follows: TGTGCCAGCAGCGCTCCAGCCCATGGGACAAGGGATCAACACTCTGGAAACACCATATATTTT. Translating it yields CASSAPAHGTRDQHSGNTIYF.

V and J are TRBV24-1 and TRBJ2-4; D call uncertain. With 5 bases removed from V and 4 bases from J, the gap between germline ends came to 14 bases. Germline CDR1 is KGHDR and CDR2 is SFDVKD. The CDR3 contains 15 residues. For the CDR3, the DNA is TGTGCCACCAGTGGAGAAGTCACCCCTAAAAACATTCAGTACTTC. Translating it yields CATSGEVTPKNIQYF.

The chain is built from TRBV25-1 and TRBJ2-5, with 7 bases fitting TRBD2. Germline CDR1 is MGHDK and CDR2 is SYGVNS. CDR3 size: 16 residues. V shed 5 bases, J shed 4 bases, and the junction held 13 bases outside the gene matches. The CDR3 nucleotides read TGTGCCAGCAGTTCCCCCCTCGTGACTAGCCGAGAGACCCAGTACTTC. Translating gives CASSSPLVTSRETQYF.

The chain joins TRBV12-3 or TRBV12-4 to TRBJ2-2, with D perhaps TRBD2 (5 bases). The V end lost 2 bases, the J end lost 3 bases, and 10 bases lay between the germline ends. The CDR3 length is 15 residues. CDR3 nucleotides: TGTGCCAGCAGTTTATGGCGGGCCGACACCGGGGAGCTGTTTTTT. Translated: CASSLWRADTGELFF.

A word on this clonotype: A read error is possible here, since a much larger clone lies one base away. The rearrangement joins TRBV30 to TRBJ2-7, with D perhaps matching TRBD1 (5 bases). The V gene lost 5 bases and the J gene lost 7 bases, with 15 bases spanning the gap. The CDR3 totals 12 residues. Germline CDR1 reads GTSNPN; CDR2 reads SVGIG (reference sequence). DNA for the CDR3: TGTGCCTGGGGACACCTCCCCGGGGAGCAGTACTTC. Its translation: CAWGHLPGEQYF.

This clonotype was observed at least ten times. The J gene is TRBJ2-6, the V gene TRBV3-1; D is unresolved. With 5 bases removed from V and 8 bases from J, the gap between germline ends came to 10 bases. Germline CDR1 and CDR2: LGHDT and YNNKEL (reference sequence). This CDR3 spans 13 amino acids. The CDR3: CASSSQYTNVLTF. DNA for the CDR3: TGTGCCAGCAGCTCCCAGTATACCAACGTCCTGACTTTC.

This clonotype has just a few counts. J is TRBJ2-5 and V is TRBV6-1; D is unclear. Germline lookup yields CDR1 MNHNS and CDR2 SASEGT. The CDR3 consists of 12 residues. V dropped 8 bases and J dropped 2 bases, with 9 bases sitting between them. CDR3 amino acids: CASSTTQETQYF. Written as DNA, the CDR3 is TGTGCCAGCTCAACAACACAAGAGACCCAGTACTTC.

This sequence joins TRBV30 and TRBJ1-4; maybe TRBD1 (6 bases). CDR1 GTSNPN and CDR2 SVGIG come from the germline V gene (reference sequence). V gave up 7 bases and J gave up 3 bases, with 15 bases separating them. The CDR3 is 14 residues long. The CDR3 nucleotides are TGTGCCTTGGACAGTGGGACGGCTAATGAAAAACTGTTTTTT. This sequence encodes CALDSGTANEKLFF.

The table lists this clonotype with a count of one. This sequence joins TRBV7-9 and TRBJ2-1, with D tentatively TRBD1 or TRBD2 (5 bases each). The J call is uncertain, as TRBJ2-7 better fits the DNA end. The CDR3 is 17 amino acids. Germline-derived CDR1 and CDR2 are SEHNR and FQNEAQ (reference sequence). CDR3 sequence reads: CASSLFRNRGSYNEQYF. In DNA form, the CDR3 reads TGTGCCAGCAGCTTATTTCGAAACCGGGGCTCCTACAATGAGCAGTACTTC.

There are a few counts of this clonotype. The chain uses TRBV5-1 and TRBJ2-1; possible D gene TRBD1, 6 bases. This CDR3 has 15 amino acids. With 0 bases removed from V and 6 bases from J, the gap between germline ends came to 13 bases. Germline CDR1 and CDR2: SGHRS and YFSETQ. The CDR3: CASSLARGSVNEQFF. The CDR3 DNA follows: TGCGCCAGCAGCTTGGCCAGGGGATCTGTCAATGAGCAGTTCTTC.

In this sample, this clonotype turned up many times. The chain recombines TRBV20-1 with TRBJ2-3, with D possibly being TRBD2 (5 bases). Germline V gene data show CDR1 as DFQATT and CDR2 as SNEGSKA (reference sequence). This CDR3 has 13 amino acids. V lost 4 bases to trimming and J lost 0 bases, with 8 bases between them. The CDR3 region has the DNA TGCAGTGCTAACGAGCGGAGCACAGATACGCAGTATTTT. Residues: CSANERSTDTQYF.

This clonotype has at least ten counts. This chain uses TRBV30 with TRBJ2-5; TRBD2 matches 9 bases. Germline-derived CDR1 and CDR2 are GTSNPN and SVGIG (reference sequence). This CDR3 spans 14 amino acids. V dropped 5 bases and J dropped 5; count of bases not matched to a gene: 9. CDR3 coding DNA: TGTGCCTGGGCGGACGCGGGAGGGAACGAGACCCAGTACTTC. Encoded protein: CAWADAGGNETQYF.